The 31 T cell receptor beta chains below all came from one sample that was sequenced in a study of cytomegalovirus exposure and HLA in healthy donors (dated by TCRdb to about 2017). The library was prepared using the immunoSEQ multiplex PCR assay. For the multiplex PCR, a mixture combining 60 forward primers for TCR Vbeta segments and 13 reverse primers for TCR Jbeta segments was used. TCRdb mirrors the immuneACCESS table, restricted to in-frame sequences. Some clones are absent from its copies; in checked studies, under half trace to an unresolved V gene, and the reason for the others is unknown. The sample has roughly 120,000 clones on record, around 77% of them singletons. The ten largest make up 9.5% to 15% of the sample. Sample: PBMCs. The receptors stem from a woman between 35 and 50 years old in good health and CMV-seropositive.

The rearrangement links TRBV5-4 to TRBJ1-2, with D perhaps TRBD1 (5 bases). This CDR3 region has 17 residues. The V end lost 1 base, the J end lost 3 bases, and 19 bases lay between the germline ends. The V gene's germline CDR1 is SGHNT and CDR2 YYREEE (reference sequence). CDR3 sequence (DNA): TGTGCCAGCAGCTTGCCCGGGACTCCAGGCGTCTACTATGGCTACACCTTC. It codes for CASSLPGTPGVYYGYTF.

This sequence joins TRBV6-6 and TRBJ1-3, with unresolved D. V lost 6 bases to trimming and J lost 4 bases, with 10 bases between them. Germline-derived CDR1 and CDR2 are MNHNY and SVGAGI (reference sequence). The CDR3 is 13 amino acids. CDR3 coding DNA: TGTGCCAGCAGCCGCGGAGGAGGAAACACCATATATTTT. Its translation: CASSRGGGNTIYF.

As concerns this clone: A junction end diverges from the germline sequence, so it may reflect a read error. The J gene is TRBJ2-7, the V gene TRBV7-9; maybe TRBD2 (6 bases). The CDR3 contains 16 residues. Germline V lookup: CDR1 SEHNR, CDR2 FQNEAQ (reference sequence). The DNA of the CDR3 is TGTTCCAGCAGCGCATCGCTAGCGTTGCTTCCCTACGAGCAGTACTTC. Protein product: CSSSASLALLPYEQYF.

This clone has just a few counts. The chain has TRBV28 and TRBJ1-3; D perhaps matches TRBD1 (5 bases). Trimming pared 2 bases from V and 6 bases from J, leaving 14 bases between. Per germline, CDR1 MDHEN and CDR2 SYDVKM. The CDR3 consists of 15 residues. CDR3 sequence: CASSLAGRGINTIYF. CDR3 coding DNA: TGTGCCAGCAGTTTAGCAGGGAGGGGAATAAACACCATATATTTT.

This chain connects TRBV30 to TRBJ2-3, with TRBD1 identical over 11 bases. The length of the CDR3 is 14 residues. The germline CDR1 and CDR2 sequences are GTSNPN and SVGIG (reference sequence). Trimming at V came to 1 base and at J to 4 bases, leaving 1 base not matched to a gene. CDR3 coding DNA: TGTGCCTGGAGTGGGACAGGGGGCCCAGATACGCAGTATTTT. It codes for CAWSGTGGPDTQYF.

Only a few counts were recorded for this clone. The V and J genes are TRBV9 and TRBJ2-5; D is possibly TRBD2 (6 bases). The ends were cut back, 4 bases at V and 5 bases at J, with 18 bases in the middle. Germline V gives CDR1 SGDLS, CDR2 YYNGEE. The CDR3 runs 15 residues. The CDR3 sequence: CASSPGEGVWETQYF. In DNA form, the CDR3 reads TGTGCCAGCAGCCCGGGGGAAGGGGTTTGGGAGACCCAGTACTTC.

The rearrangement uses TRBV10-3 and TRBJ2-2; the match to TRBD2 covers 10 bases. Germline CDR1 is ENHRY and CDR2 is SYGVKD. The trim removed 3 bases at V and 4 bases at J, leaving 5 bases unmatched. The length of the CDR3 is 16 residues. In DNA, the CDR3 is TGTGCCATCAGTGACGGGACTAGCGTAGGCACCGGGGAGCTGTTTTTT. Encoded protein: CAISDGTSVGTGELFF.

This sequence joins TRBV7-9 and TRBJ1-2; 7 bases map to TRBD1. Germline CDR1 is SEHNR and CDR2 is FQNEAQ (reference sequence). J was trimmed by 8 bases and V by 0 bases; bases with no gene match: 6. CDR3 length: 14 residues. The CDR3 loop is CASSLAHRGEGYTF. The CDR3 DNA reads TGTGCCAGCAGCTTAGCCCACAGGGGAGAGGGCTACACCTTC.

The chain joins TRBV19 to TRBJ2-2; D is unclear. The CDR3 is 14 amino acids. V was cut by 4 bases and J by 1 base, with 7 bases left in between. Germline V CDR1 and CDR2: LNHDA, SQIVND (reference sequence). CDR3 in DNA: TGTGCCAGTAGTAGCAGTGGGAACACCGGGGAGCTGTTTTTT. Residues: CASSSSGNTGELFF.

This sequence joins TRBV6-6 and TRBJ2-7, with D possibly being TRBD2 (6 bases). The length of the CDR3 is 15 residues. The ends were cut back, 6 bases at V and 5 bases at J, with 20 bases in the middle. CDR1 MNHNY and CDR2 SVGAGI come from the germline V gene (reference sequence). The CDR3: CASRDSFGEVNEQYF. CDR3 bases: TGTGCCAGCAGGGATTCATTCGGGGAGGTCAACGAGCAGTACTTC.

The chain has TRBV5-1 and TRBJ1-1; 11 nucleotides agree with TRBD1. CDR1 and CDR2 from the germline V gene are SGHRS and YFSETQ. The V gene end was trimmed by 9 bases and the J gene end by 3 bases; junction bases not matched to a gene: 10. The CDR3 has 15 residues. The chain's CDR3 is CATLGQGGEYTEAFF. Written as DNA, the CDR3 is TGCGCCACCCTGGGACAGGGGGGGGAGTACACTGAAGCTTTCTTT.

The rearrangement joins TRBV7-2 to TRBJ2-5; D not resolved. CDR3 length: 11 amino acids. Germline V gene sequence: CDR1 SGHTA, CDR2 FQGNSA. Trimming shortened V by 3 bases and J by 5 bases, and 4 bases separated the two germline ends. In nucleotides, the CDR3 is TGTGCCAGCAGCTTCGGGGAGACCCAGTACTTC. The encoded protein is CASSFGETQYF.

The gene calls are TRBV21-1 and TRBJ1-4. TRBV21-1 is a pseudogene locus. The CDR3 covers 16 residues. CDR3 nucleotides: TGTGCCAGCAGCTCACGGGAGGAGGGGTCTAATGAAAAACTGTTTTTT. The encoded protein is CASSSREEGSNEKLFF.

Note on this clone: Sequence at one end of the junction differs from germline and may be a read error. The rearrangement joins TRBV2 to TRBJ2-7; perhaps TRBD2 as D (5 bases). CDR1 SNHLY and CDR2 FYNNEI come from the germline V gene. The CDR3 is 13 amino acids. CDR3 region: CASGDYSYYEQYF. The DNA for the CDR3 is TGTGCCAGCGGTGACTACTCTTACTACGAGCAGTACTTC. The full variable domain, rest sourced from reference TRBV2 and TRBJ2-7, is EPEVTQTPSHQVTQMGQEVILRCVPISNHLYFYWYRQILGQKVEFLVSFYNNEISEKSEIFDDQFSVERPDGSNFTLKIRSTKLEDSAMYFCASGDYSYYEQYFGPGTRLTVT.

J is TRBJ2-6 and V is TRBV7-9, with D possibly being TRBD1 (6 bases). Germline lookup yields CDR1 SEHNR and CDR2 FQNEAQ (reference sequence). The length of the CDR3 is 14 residues. Trimming took off 5 bases at V and 2 bases at J, with 7 bases between the two ends. CDR3 residues: CASSPGAGANVLTF. In DNA form, the CDR3 reads TGTGCCAGCAGCCCAGGGGCTGGGGCCAACGTCCTGACTTTC.

This chain links TRBV10-3 with TRBJ2-1; 13 bases map to TRBD2. CDR1 and CDR2 (germline): ENHRY, SYGVKD. This CDR3 has 16 residues. With V trimmed by 5 bases and J by 5 bases, 6 bases remained unmatched. The CDR3 DNA reads TGTGCCATCAGTCCAGGACTAGCGGGAGTTAACAATGAGCAGTTCTTC. Its protein is CAISPGLAGVNNEQFF.

The chain uses TRBV5-5 and TRBJ1-2, with D tentatively TRBD1 (6 bases). Germline CDR1 reads SGHKS; CDR2 reads YYEKEE (reference sequence). Trimming took 3 bases from V and 8 from J, leaving 14 bases between them. The CDR3 spans 13 residues. The DNA for the CDR3 is TGTGCCAGCAGCTCGGGACAATGGAGCGGCTACACCTTC. Translating gives CASSSGQWSGYTF. Full variable domain (outside the CDR3, taken from reference TRBV5-5 and TRBJ1-2): DAGVTQSPTHLIKTRGQQVTLRCSPISGHKSVSWYQQVLGQGPQFIFQYYEKEERGRGNFPDRFSARQFPNYSSELNVNALLLGDSALYLCASSSGQWSGYTFGSGTRLTVV.

This clone was seen only a few times. V is TRBV7-3 and J is TRBJ2-6; 9 bases agree with TRBD2. Germline trimming cut 5 bases from V and 0 bases from J; bases unmatched to any gene: 5. The CDR3 spans 17 residues. CDR1 and CDR2 (germline): SGHTA, FQGTGA. CDR3 sequence (DNA): TGTGCCAGCAGCCCGACTAGCGGATTCTCTGGGGCCAACGTCCTGACTTTC. The encoded protein is CASSPTSGFSGANVLTF. Supplemented by reference TRBV7-3 and TRBJ2-6, the full variable domain reads GAGVSQTPSNKVTEKGKYVELRCDPISGHTALYWYRQSLGQGPEFLIYFQGTGAADDSGLPNDRFFAVRPEGSVSTLKIQRTERGDSAVYLCASSPTSGFSGANVLTFGAGSRLTVL.

The V call is TRBV6-1, the J call TRBJ1-4; D might be TRBD1 (6 bases). CDR1 is MNHNS, CDR2 SASEGT, per germline. The V gene lost 7 bases and the J gene lost 5 bases, with 8 bases spanning the gap. The CDR3 covers 12 residues. The CDR3 protein is CASNQGNEKLFF. The CDR3 DNA reads TGTGCCAGCAACCAGGGGAATGAAAAACTGTTTTTT.

Notes on this clone: Germline and junction disagree at one end, which may indicate a read error. The genes are TRBV6-5 and TRBJ1-2; 9 bases map to TRBD1. The CDR3 extends over 14 amino acids. Germline CDR1 is MNHEY and CDR2 is SVGAGI. As DNA, the CDR3 is TGTGCCAGCAGTGAACGGTTGGGACAGGGAGGGCCAAGCTTC. Protein sequence: CASSERLGQGGPSF.

This clone turned up a few times. The V gene is TRBV28, the J gene TRBJ2-5; 9 bases fit TRBD2. Matching the DNA end better, TRBJ2-7 makes the J call doubtful. The length of the CDR3 is 14 residues. Germline values: CDR1 MDHEN, CDR2 SYDVKM. The CDR3 loop is CASSLTSGAYEQYF. DNA of the CDR3: TGTGCCAGCAGTTTGACTAGCGGAGCCTACGAGCAGTACTTC.

The rearrangement uses TRBV13 and TRBJ1-2; D might be TRBD1 (5 bases). Trimming cost V 1 base and J 2 bases, with 11 bases left between them. The CDR3 sequence is 15 residues long. Germline V gene lookup returns CDR1 PRHDT and CDR2 FYEKMQ (reference sequence). The CDR3 protein is CASSLAGTVNYGYTF. Written as DNA, the CDR3 is TGTGCCAGCAGCTTAGCCGGGACTGTCAACTATGGCTACACCTTC. The entire variable domain, with the rest obtained from reference TRBV13 and TRBJ1-2, is as follows: AAGVIQSPRHLIKEKRETATLKCYPIPRHDTVYWYQQGPGQDPQFLISFYEKMQSDKGSIPDRFSAQQFSDYHSELNMSSLELGDSALYFCASSLAGTVNYGYTFGSGTRLTVV.

V and J are TRBV19 and TRBJ1-5; TRBD1 matches 11 bases. The CDR3 is 14 residues long. The germline V gene encodes CDR1 LNHDA and CDR2 SQIVND (reference sequence). Trimming took 5 bases from V and 6 from J; bases not matched to a gene: 3. The CDR3 coding sequence is TGTGCCAGTAGTCTGGGACAGGGGGGTCAGCCCCAGCATTTT. It codes for CASSLGQGGQPQHF.

This chain connects TRBV30 to TRBJ1-2, with D possibly matching TRBD1 (6 bases). Trimming stripped 2 bases from V and 8 bases from J, with 18 bases between. The CDR3 length is 14 residues. From germline, CDR1 is GTSNPN and CDR2 SVGIG (reference sequence). Here the CDR3 reads CAWSPFTGSRGYTF. The DNA for the CDR3 is TGTGCCTGGAGTCCCTTCACAGGGTCGAGAGGCTACACCTTC.

The chain carries TRBV2 and TRBJ1-1; D unclear. In germline, CDR1 is SNHLY, CDR2 FYNNEI. The CDR3 contains 13 residues. V was trimmed by 5 bases and J by 6 bases, leaving 13 bases between them. The CDR3 region has the DNA TGTGCCAGCAGTCCAAGGAGAGGAGCTGAAGCTTTCTTT. Amino acid sequence: CASSPRRGAEAFF.

The rearrangement links TRBV30 to TRBJ1-2; possible D gene TRBD1, 6 bases. The CDR3 runs to 12 residues. Germline V CDR1 and CDR2: GTSNPN, SVGIG (reference sequence). V lost 4 bases, J lost 6 bases, and 12 bases lay in between. This CDR3 is CAWTWYRDGYTF. Here the CDR3 DNA reads TGTGCCTGGACGTGGTACAGGGATGGCTACACCTTC.

The V and J genes are TRBV5-1 and TRBJ2-5; the D gene is possibly TRBD1 (6 bases). This CDR3 is built from 15 residues. V was clipped by 4 bases and J by 4 bases, with 17 bases between them. CDR1 is SGHRS, CDR2 YFSETQ, per germline. The CDR3 here is CASSRETTGLETQYF. For the CDR3, the DNA is TGCGCCAGCAGCCGAGAAACAACAGGGTTAGAGACCCAGTACTTC. The full variable domain, in which reference TRBV5-1 and TRBJ2-5 provide the parts outside the CDR3, is KAGVTQTPRYLIKTRGQQVTLSCSPISGHRSVSWYQQTPGQGLQFLFEYFSETQRNKGNFPGRFSGRQFSNSRSEMNVSTLELGDSALYLCASSRETTGLETQYFGPGTRLLVL.

The chain employs TRBV11-2 and TRBJ2-1; 11 nucleotides match TRBD2. Trimming took 4 bases from V and 6 from J; bases not matched to a gene: 8. Germline V gives CDR1 SGHAT, CDR2 FQNNGV. The CDR3 extends over 16 amino acids. For the CDR3, the DNA is TGTGCCAGCAGCTCAGAGGTAGCGGGAGGGGGCAATGAGCAGTTCTTC. It codes for CASSSEVAGGGNEQFF.

J is TRBJ2-7 and V is TRBV27; possible D gene TRBD1, 5 bases. CDR3 size: 14 residues. Trimming took off 8 bases at V and 3 bases at J, with 17 bases between the two ends. Germline-derived CDR1 and CDR2 are MNHEY and SMNVEV (reference sequence). The CDR3 reads CASSTDRVNYEQYF. In DNA, the CDR3 is TGTGCCAGCTCAACAGACAGAGTCAACTACGAGCAGTACTTC.

This chain links TRBV28 with TRBJ1-2; 7 nucleotides match TRBD1. The V gene's germline CDR1 is MDHEN and CDR2 SYDVKM. The junction had 6 bases not matched to a gene; V was cut back by 6 bases and J by 8 bases. The CDR3 runs 12 residues. The CDR3 coding sequence is TGTGCCAGCAGGGTGGACAGGAAAGGCTACACCTTC. This sequence encodes CASRVDRKGYTF.

V usage is TRBV28 and J usage is TRBJ2-6; TRBD2 matches 9 bases. Per the germline V gene, CDR1 is MDHEN and CDR2 is SYDVKM. The CDR3 loop spans 17 amino acids. V lost 10 bases to trimming and J lost 3 bases; unmatched junction nucleotides: 13. The CDR3 coding sequence is TGTGCCACCGGGCGGATTAGCGGGAGTAGTGGGGCCAACGTCCTGACTTTC. Protein sequence: CATGRISGSSGANVLTF.